The present entry profiles one TCR beta chain with its context. TCRdb's copy holds only in-frame clones and misses some; the assay was immunoSEQ multiplex PCR. The table has over 200,000 clones, more than 75% seen once. The data are from a study of blood T cell repertoires in COVID-19. As for the study in general: Both acute and convalescent COVID-19 samples were obtained from the United States, Italy and Spain.

The receptor was derived from a woman between 45 and 60 years old with acute or convalescent COVID-19. The sample was peripheral blood.

CDR3 amino acids: CASSPGGNTQYF. The CDR3 coding sequence is TGTGCCAGCAGCCCGGGAGGGAATACGCAGTATTTT. This rearrangement joins TRBV7-6 to TRBJ2-3, with TRBD2 identical over 8 bases. The CDR3 is 12 amino acids. Trimming took 5 bases from V and 7 from J; bases not matched to a gene: 2. Germline CDR1 SGHVS, CDR2 FNYEAQ.